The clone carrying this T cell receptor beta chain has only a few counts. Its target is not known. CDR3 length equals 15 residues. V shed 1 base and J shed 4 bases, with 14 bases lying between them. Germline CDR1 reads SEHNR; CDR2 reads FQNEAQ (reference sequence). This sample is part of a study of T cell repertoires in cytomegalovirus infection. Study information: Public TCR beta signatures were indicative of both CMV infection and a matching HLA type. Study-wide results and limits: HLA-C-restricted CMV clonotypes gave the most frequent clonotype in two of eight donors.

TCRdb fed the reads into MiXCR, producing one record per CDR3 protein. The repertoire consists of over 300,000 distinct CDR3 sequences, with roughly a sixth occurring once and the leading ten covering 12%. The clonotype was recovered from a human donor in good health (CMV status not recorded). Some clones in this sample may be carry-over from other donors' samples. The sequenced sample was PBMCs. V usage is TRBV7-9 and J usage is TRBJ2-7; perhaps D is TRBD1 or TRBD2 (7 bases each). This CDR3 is CASSLGFQGGYEQYF. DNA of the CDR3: TGTGCCAGCAGCTTAGGATTCCAGGGGGGGTACGAGCAGTACTTC.